The clone carrying this TCR beta chain showed up many times. As handled by the study authors: Reference gene primer amplification gave nucleated cell count estimates. The protocol was immunoSEQ multiplex PCR, while the TCRdb copy is restricted to in-frame clones and leaves out a portion. That table furnishes V, J and clone size, whereas the DNA furnished D and trimming. The table shows around 250,000 clones, with roughly 90% occurring only once. Germline assignment: CDR1 MNHEY and CDR2 SMNVEV (reference sequence). CDR3 length equals 14 residues. V shed 4 bases, J shed 0 bases, and the junction held 3 bases outside the gene matches. The data were taken from a study of blood T cell repertoires in COVID-19. About the study: Acute and convalescent COVID-19 specimens originated in the United States, Italy and Spain. PBMCs, B-cell-depleted T cells, or T cells provided the cDNA or gDNA that made up the material.

The sequencing input was peripheral blood. The genes are TRBV27 and TRBJ2-7; 7 positions agree with TRBD1. The sequence was collected from a woman in her thirties or forties who had recovered from COVID-19. The CDR3 spells CASSSTGLSYEQYF. The CDR3 DNA reads as TGTGCCAGCAGTTCGACAGGGCTCTCCTACGAGCAGTACTTC.